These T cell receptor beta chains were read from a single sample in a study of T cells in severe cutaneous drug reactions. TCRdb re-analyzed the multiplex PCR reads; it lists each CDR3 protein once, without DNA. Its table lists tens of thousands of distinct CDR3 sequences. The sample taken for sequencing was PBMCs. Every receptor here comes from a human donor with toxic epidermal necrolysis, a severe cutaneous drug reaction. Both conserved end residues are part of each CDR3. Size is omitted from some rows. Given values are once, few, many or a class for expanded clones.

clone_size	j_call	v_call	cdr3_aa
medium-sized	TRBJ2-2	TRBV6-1	CASRLELTGELFF
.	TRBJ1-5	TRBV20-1	CSAAGGADEVPQHF
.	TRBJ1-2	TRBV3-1	CASSHHTRRANYGYTF
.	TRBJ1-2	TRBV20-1	CSARERQGGYYGYTF
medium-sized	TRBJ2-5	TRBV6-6	CASKPTLTQETQYF
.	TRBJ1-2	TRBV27	CASTSTRTGRYGYTF
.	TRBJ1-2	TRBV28	CASTLLAGLSTIGYTF
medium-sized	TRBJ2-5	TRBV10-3	CAISDLPGRETQYF
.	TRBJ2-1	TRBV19	CATDRGGGSYNEQFF
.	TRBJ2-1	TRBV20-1	CSARDLPGAITSSYNEQFF
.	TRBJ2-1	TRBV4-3	CASSQDPGLAGYNEQFF
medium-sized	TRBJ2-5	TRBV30	CAWSVGARFETQYF
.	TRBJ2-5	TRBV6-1	CASSIGLAGEETQYF
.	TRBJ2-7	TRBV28	CASNTRAYEQYF
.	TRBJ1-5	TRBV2	CASRKTTGGNQPQHF
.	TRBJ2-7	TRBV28	CASSFSLYEQYF
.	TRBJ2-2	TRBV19	CASRSGVAGELFF
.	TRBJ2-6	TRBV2	CASWRDRGSPSGANVLTF
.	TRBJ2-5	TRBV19	CASSWGNAGAETQYF
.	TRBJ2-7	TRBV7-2	CASTSTGPGEQYF
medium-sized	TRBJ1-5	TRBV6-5	CASRKTRVRGSNQPQHF
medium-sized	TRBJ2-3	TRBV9	CASSVGAARPDTQYF
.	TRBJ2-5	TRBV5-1	CASSLAEGQLGTQYF
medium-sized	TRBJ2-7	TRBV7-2	CASSVSSYEQYF
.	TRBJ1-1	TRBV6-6	CASSRQSNTEAFF
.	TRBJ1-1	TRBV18	CASSPSQGNTEAFF
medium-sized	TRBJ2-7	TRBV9	CASSPSGRTYEQYF
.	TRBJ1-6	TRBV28	CASSLETSFNSPLHF
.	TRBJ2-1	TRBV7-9	CASSSEGLRLEQFF
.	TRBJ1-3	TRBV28	CASIARGEFSGNTIYF
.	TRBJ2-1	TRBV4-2	CASSQDLASGGYNEQFF
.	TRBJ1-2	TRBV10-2	CASSERTGVYGYTF
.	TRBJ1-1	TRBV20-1	CSARDRRGQDTEAFF
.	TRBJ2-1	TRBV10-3	CAIRRTSGDNEQFF
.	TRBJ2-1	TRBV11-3	CASSSRGTSGDNEQFF
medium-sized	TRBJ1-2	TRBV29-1	CSVALTGDYGYTF
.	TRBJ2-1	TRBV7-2	CASSLALLAGASYNEQFF
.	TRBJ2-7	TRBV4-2	CASSHPQGYEQYF
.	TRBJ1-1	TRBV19	CASSILVNTEAFF
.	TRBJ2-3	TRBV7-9	CASSLFRERADTQYF
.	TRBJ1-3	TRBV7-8	CASSPRTGALHTSGNTIYF
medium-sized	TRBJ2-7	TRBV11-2	CASSPMGQALYEQYF
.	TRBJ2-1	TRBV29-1	CSGRGLAGGREQFF
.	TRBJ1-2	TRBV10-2	CASSPGQTHGYTF
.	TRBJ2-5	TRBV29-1	CSVVGGRATQYF
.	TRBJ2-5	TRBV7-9	CASIPASGSKETQYF
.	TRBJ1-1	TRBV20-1	CSASREVDTEAFF
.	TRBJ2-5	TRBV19	CASSIGTQETQYF
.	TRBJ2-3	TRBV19	CASSILADTDTQYF
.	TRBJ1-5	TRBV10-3	CAISESAGVNQPQHF
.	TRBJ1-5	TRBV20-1	CSARDLGQGSNQPQHF
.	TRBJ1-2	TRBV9	CASSPSAIHDGYTF
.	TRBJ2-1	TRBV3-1	CASSQTRYDSSYNEQFF
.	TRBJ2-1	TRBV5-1	CASSHRGGNEQFF
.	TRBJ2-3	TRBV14	CASSQDYRRITDTQYF
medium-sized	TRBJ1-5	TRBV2	CASSEGINYILAGNQPQHF